This record concerns one T cell receptor (beta chain) sequence. The antigen remains undetermined. These data are taken from a study of CD8+CD57+ T cells in acquired aplastic anemia. Study context: DNA per sorted CD4+ or CD8+ sample ranged about 0.17 to 30 ug, averaging 3.2 ug.

Genomic DNA, serving as template, underwent TCR beta VDJ and CDR3 profiling. Via MiXCR, TCRdb re-called the reads, giving one row per CDR3 protein. The profile shows more than 150,000 distinct CDR3 sequences, roughly half of them singletons. The CDR3 is 14 amino acids. Germline V gene data show CDR1 as SQVTM and CDR2 as ANQGSEA. V lost 1 base and J lost 0, with 9 bases in between. For sequencing, patients were chosen who had shown expansion of CD8+CD57+ cells by flow cytometry. When blood sampling took place, the patients had received no therapy. Findings of the study overall: Levels of CD8+ Simpson's diversity were not significantly distinct in patients versus controls. Patients and controls shared some 29 CD8+ CDR3 sequences, which appeared highly expressed in patients and within their immunodominant clones.

This clonotype was sampled from a human donor with aplastic anemia. The chain couples TRBV29-1 to TRBJ1-2; tentatively, D is TRBD1 (5 bases). Sequences were obtained from sorted CD4+, CD8+, or CD8+CD57+ T cells (not recorded which) from PBMCs. CDR3 residues: CSVEAQGANYGYTF. CDR3 DNA sequence: TGCAGCGTTGAAGCCCAGGGAGCTAACTATGGCTACACCTTC.